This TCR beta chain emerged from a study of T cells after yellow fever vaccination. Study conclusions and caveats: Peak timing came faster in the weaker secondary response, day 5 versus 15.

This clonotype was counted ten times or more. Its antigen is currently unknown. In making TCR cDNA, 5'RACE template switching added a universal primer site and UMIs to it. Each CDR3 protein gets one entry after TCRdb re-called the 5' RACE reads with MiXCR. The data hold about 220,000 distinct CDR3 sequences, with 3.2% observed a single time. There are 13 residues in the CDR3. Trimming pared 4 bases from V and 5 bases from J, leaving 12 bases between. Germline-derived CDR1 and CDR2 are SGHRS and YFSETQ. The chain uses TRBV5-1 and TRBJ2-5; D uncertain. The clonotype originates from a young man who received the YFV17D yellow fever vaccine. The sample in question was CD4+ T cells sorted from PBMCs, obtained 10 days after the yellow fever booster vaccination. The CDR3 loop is CASSRRAAETQYF. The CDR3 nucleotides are TGCGCCAGCAGCCGTCGTGCGGCGGAGACCCAGTACTTC.